Listed here is a single T cell receptor (beta chain). Its antigen is unidentified. The data were taken from a study of T cell responses to AZD1222 COVID-19 vaccine. Study at large: Both about-4-week and about-12-week second-dose recipients were combined. General study findings and limits: The donor group comprised mostly white British people and more females; the analysis possibly underestimated clonal diversity.

Method: immunoSEQ multiplex PCR; TCRdb's copy keeps in-frame clones and lacks some. In the table there are around 100,000 clones, roughly 90% of which are singletons. The source material was peripheral blood, sampled on day 0 of AZD1222 vaccination. The clonotype was recovered from an adult in good health.

In DNA, the CDR3 is TGTGCCAGCAGCGCGTCGGGACAGGCCTACGAGCAGTACTTC. Translating gives CASSASGQAYEQYF. The rearrangement uses TRBV9 and TRBJ2-7, with 8 bases identical to TRBD1. The CDR3 runs 14 residues. The V gene end was trimmed by 3 bases and the J gene end by 2 bases; junction bases not matched to a gene: 4. Germline V lookup: CDR1 SGDLS, CDR2 YYNGEE.